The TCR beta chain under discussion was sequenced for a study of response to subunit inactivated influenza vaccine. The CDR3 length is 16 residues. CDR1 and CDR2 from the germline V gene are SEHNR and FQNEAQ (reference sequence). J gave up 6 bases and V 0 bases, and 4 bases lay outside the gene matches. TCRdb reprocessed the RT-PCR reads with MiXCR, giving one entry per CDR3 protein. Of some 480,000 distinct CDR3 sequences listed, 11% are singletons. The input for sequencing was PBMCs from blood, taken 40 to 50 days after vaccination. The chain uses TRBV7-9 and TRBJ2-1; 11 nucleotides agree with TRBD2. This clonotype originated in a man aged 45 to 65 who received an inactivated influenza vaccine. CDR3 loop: CASSLAASGGSNEQFF. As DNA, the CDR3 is TGTGCCAGCAGCTTAGCCGCTAGCGGGGGGTCCAATGAGCAGTTCTTC.